Below are 19 T cell receptor beta chains sequenced from a single sample in a study of T cells in Graves' hyperthyroidism and ophthalmopathy. Authors of the study amplified TCR beta CDR3 regions from RNA transcripts. The HTBI primer set drove a first-round RT-PCR of the TCR CDR3. TCRdb re-analysed the multiplex PCR reads in MiXCR, keeping a single row per CDR3 protein. The sample yields around 300,000 distinct CDR3 sequences, less than 15% seen once. The specimen was blood. Receptor source: a woman in her twenties or thirties with Graves' hyperthyroidism that later progressed to Graves' ophthalmopathy.

This clonotype showed up many times. The chain recombines TRBV15 with TRBJ2-1, with D possibly being TRBD2 (5 bases). Trimming cost V 8 bases and J 6 bases, with 11 bases left between them. This CDR3 region has 12 residues. Per the germline V gene, CDR1 is LNHNV and CDR2 is YYDKDF (reference sequence). CDR3 region: CATHRGPNEQFF. DNA for the CDR3: TGTGCCACCCACCGAGGGCCCAATGAGCAGTTCTTC.

The chain recombines TRBV30 with TRBJ2-2; no clear D. The CDR3 runs to 15 residues. Germline V gene lookup returns CDR1 GTSNPN and CDR2 SVGIG (reference sequence). Trimming took 0 bases from V and 4 from J, leaving 12 bases between them. CDR3 nucleotides: TGTGCCTGGAGTGTAGGTGGGGTTGGCACCGGGGAGCTGTTTTTT. Translated, it gives CAWSVGGVGTGELFF.

The rearrangement uses TRBV2 and TRBJ1-6, with 8 bases matching TRBD1. Germline CDR1 and CDR2: SNHLY and FYNNEI. V lost 1 base to trimming and J lost 8 bases; unmatched junction nucleotides: 7. The length of the CDR3 is 16 residues. Here the CDR3 reads CASSEEVSGGYSPLHF. CDR3 coding DNA: TGTGCCAGCAGTGAAGAAGTTTCAGGGGGCTATTCACCCCTCCACTTT. Based on the CDR3 plus reference TRBV2 and TRBJ1-6, the full variable domain is EPEVTQTPSHQVTQMGQEVILRCVPISNHLYFYWYRQILGQKVEFLVSFYNNEISEKSEIFDDQFSVERPDGSNFTLKIRSTKLEDSAMYFCASSEEVSGGYSPLHFGNGTRLTVT.

This clonotype was observed at least ten times. The V gene is TRBV6-1, the J gene TRBJ1-5; D gene unclear. CDR1 is MNHNS and CDR2 is SASEGT in the germline V gene. The V gene lost 3 bases and the J gene lost 8 bases, with 11 bases spanning the gap. The CDR3 runs to 13 residues. The CDR3 DNA reads TGTGCCAGCAGTGACACCCCCCCTGAGCCCCAGCATTTT. Translated, it gives CASSDTPPEPQHF.

This clonotype was found many times. The J gene is TRBJ2-1, the V gene TRBV2; D gene ambiguous. Between the trimmed V and J ends, which lost 0 bases and 0 bases, there was a span of 12 bases. Germline CDR1 reads SNHLY; CDR2 reads FYNNEI. CDR3 length: 17 amino acids. The CDR3 loop is CASSEAPLISSYNEQFF. The CDR3 DNA follows: TGTGCCAGCAGTGAAGCGCCGCTTATAAGCTCCTACAATGAGCAGTTCTTC.

The chain employs TRBV20-1 and TRBJ2-2, with D perhaps TRBD1 or TRBD2 (6 bases each). This CDR3 spans 15 amino acids. V lost 5 bases, J lost 1 base, and 14 bases lay in between. Germline V gene data show CDR1 as DFQATT and CDR2 as SNEGSKA (reference sequence). CDR3 sequence reads: CSAEVAGQNTGELFF. CDR3 DNA: TGCAGTGCTGAGGTTGCGGGACAGAACACCGGGGAGCTGTTTTTT.

This sequence joins TRBV7-3 and TRBJ2-3; D may be TRBD2 (5 bases). Trimming took 2 bases from V and 5 from J, leaving 17 bases between them. CDR3 size: 16 residues. The germline V gene encodes CDR1 SGHTA and CDR2 FQGTGA. The CDR3 loop reads CASSLDGRALQDTQYF. The CDR3 nucleotides read TGTGCCAGCAGCTTAGACGGGCGGGCCCTCCAAGATACGCAGTATTTT.

Many counts were recorded for this clonotype. The gene calls are TRBV5-6 and TRBJ2-5; D ambiguous. This CDR3 has 13 residues. Germline V gene lookup returns CDR1 SGHDT and CDR2 YYEEEE. V dropped 5 bases and J dropped 0 bases, with 8 bases sitting between them. The CDR3 reads CASRERDQETQYF. Written as DNA, the CDR3 is TGTGCCAGCAGGGAGAGAGACCAAGAGACCCAGTACTTC.

This clonotype was observed at least ten times. The chain's CDR3 is CASRLDLAKNIQYF. The CDR3 nucleotides are TGTGCCAGCAGGCTAGATCTAGCCAAAAACATTCAGTACTTC. The chain employs TRBV12-3 or TRBV12-4 and TRBJ2-4; unclear D gene. Trimming took off 6 bases at V and 0 bases at J, with 9 bases between the two ends. This CDR3 is built from 14 residues.

Ten or more counts support this clonotype. The rearrangement links TRBV7-2 to TRBJ2-7; 12 nucleotides align to TRBD2. This CDR3 is 15 amino acids long. Trimming took 5 bases from V and 3 from J; bases not matched to a gene: 5. The germline V gene has CDR1 SGHTA and CDR2 FQGNSA. The CDR3 coding sequence is TGTGCCAGCAGCCCCCGGACTAGCGGGATCTACGAGCAGTACTTC. Amino acid sequence: CASSPRTSGIYEQYF.

This clonotype was seen ten or more times. The genes are TRBV15 and TRBJ2-7; D may be TRBD1 (5 bases). Germline CDR1 LNHNV, CDR2 YYDKDF (reference sequence). The CDR3 is 13 residues long. The V gene lost 2 bases and the J gene lost 6 bases, with 11 bases spanning the gap. This CDR3 is CATSRPDSSEQYF. DNA of the CDR3: TGTGCCACCAGCAGACCAGACAGTTCCGAGCAGTACTTC.

This clonotype was seen more than once but under ten times. The chain employs TRBV6-2 or TRBV6-3 and TRBJ2-7; 9 nucleotides line up with TRBD1. CDR3 length equals 15 residues. With 6 bases clipped from V and 2 bases from J, the junction kept 8 bases outside the gene matches. Germline CDR1 and CDR2: MNHEY and SVGEGT. CDR3 nucleotide sequence: TGTGCCAGCAGCAAACCGACAGGGGGGCCCTACGAGCAGTACTTC. Encoded protein: CASSKPTGGPYEQYF.

This clonotype came up once. V gene TRBV19 combines with J gene TRBJ1-5, with D unresolved. Trimming removed 7 bases from V and 5 bases from J, with 12 bases in between. Germline lookup yields CDR1 LNHDA and CDR2 SQIVND (reference sequence). CDR3 size: 13 residues. CDR3: CASTAVGDQPQHF. CDR3 nucleotide sequence: TGTGCCAGTACCGCCGTTGGGGATCAGCCCCAGCATTTT. The whole variable domain, filled in from reference TRBV19 and TRBJ1-5, reads DGGITQSPKYLFRKEGQNVTLSCEQNLNHDAMYWYRQDPGQGLRLIYYSQIVNDFQKGDIAEGYSVSREKKESFPLTVTSAQKNPTAFYLCASTAVGDQPQHFGDGTRLSIL.

Ten or more counts support this clonotype. V usage is TRBV7-2 and J usage is TRBJ2-3; 10 nucleotides match TRBD1. Looked up from germline, CDR1 is SGHTA and CDR2 is FQGNSA. The CDR3 runs 15 residues. V lost 5 bases and J lost 3; bases outside the gene matches: 5. The CDR3 loop reads CASSLDRGHTDTQYF. The CDR3 DNA follows: TGTGCCAGCAGCCTCGACAGGGGGCATACAGATACGCAGTATTTT.

The genes are TRBV9 and TRBJ2-3, with 8 positions matching TRBD2. Trimming removed 1 base from V and 1 base from J; junction bases left unmatched: 5. This CDR3 is built from 16 residues. Germline V gene data show CDR1 as SGDLS and CDR2 as YYNGEE. This CDR3 reads CASSVLSGRGTDTQYF. The CDR3 DNA follows: TGTGCCAGCAGCGTATTATCCGGGAGGGGCACAGATACGCAGTATTTT. The variable domain in full, with the rest retrieved from reference TRBV9 and TRBJ2-3, is DSGVTQTPKHLITATGQRVTLRCSPRSGDLSVYWYQQSLDQGLQFLIQYYNGEERAKGNILERFSAQQFPDLHSELNLSSLELGDSALYFCASSVLSGRGTDTQYFGPGTRLTVL.

The chain uses TRBV7-2 and TRBJ1-3; the D gene is possibly TRBD1 (6 bases). Trimming left V 1 base short and J 7 bases short, with 14 bases between. The CDR3 extends over 15 amino acids. The germline V gene has CDR1 SGHTA and CDR2 FQGNSA. CDR3 region: CASSLGPGEWNTIYF. As DNA, the CDR3 is TGTGCCAGCAGCTTAGGGCCAGGGGAGTGGAACACCATATATTTT.

This sequence joins TRBV7-6 and TRBJ2-7, with D perhaps matching TRBD1 (7 bases). This CDR3 has 16 residues. The V and J ends lost 5 bases and 3 bases respectively, with 20 bases between them. From germline, CDR1 is SGHVS and CDR2 FNYEAQ. CDR3 loop: CASSRTQGGGHYEQYF. The CDR3 DNA reads as TGTGCCAGCAGCAGAACTCAGGGGGGTGGCCACTACGAGCAGTACTTC.

This clonotype showed up just a few times. The chain recombines TRBV9 with TRBJ1-1; D not certain. In germline, CDR1 is SGDLS, CDR2 YYNGEE. The V end lost 3 bases, the J end lost 6 bases, and 12 bases lay between the germline ends. The CDR3 contains 13 residues. The CDR3 coding sequence is TGTGCCAGCAGCGAGGCGGGAAATGCTGAAGCTTTCTTT. Translated, it gives CASSEAGNAEAFF.

The CDR3, as DNA: TGTGCCAGCAGTAGGGCTAGCGGACCGATCACAGATACGCAGTATTTT. Translating gives CASSRASGPITDTQYF. The chain is built from TRBV28 and TRBJ2-3, with 7 bases fitting TRBD2. CDR1 and CDR2 (germline): MDHEN, SYDVKM. Trimming at V came to 5 bases and at J to 2 bases, leaving 10 bases not matched to a gene. There are 16 residues in the CDR3. The complete variable domain, with remaining parts taken from reference TRBV28 and TRBJ2-3, reads DVKVTQSSRYLVKRTGEKVFLECVQDMDHENMFWYRQDPGLGLRLIYFSYDVKMKEKGDIPEGYSVSREKKERFSLILESASTNQTSMYLCASSRASGPITDTQYFGPGTRLTVL.